The count of the clone carrying this T cell receptor (beta chain) is one. The CDR3 covers 14 residues. CDR1 and CDR2 from the germline V gene are SGDLS and YYNGEE. The germline V and J ends were trimmed by 4 bases and 4 bases, with 14 bases remaining between them. The table came from immunoSEQ multiplex PCR; TCRdb's copy has only in-frame clones and leaves some out. The data contain about 130,000 clones, about 88% of them singletons. The record originates from a study of control samples from healthy donors and cancer patients. The sequenced material came from blood. This receptor was obtained from a man aged 18 to 29 in good health. The V call is TRBV9, the J call TRBJ1-2, with a tentative D call TRBD1 (5 bases). CDR3 sequence reads: CASSTPQGIYGYTF. In DNA, the CDR3 is TGTGCCAGCAGCACCCCCCAGGGCATCTATGGCTACACCTTC.